This TCR beta chain appears in the sequencing data of a study of blood T cells in healthy people across ages. Primers used in a second PCR of about 7 to 12 cycles were a sample-barcoded 5' primer and a J-beta primer mix. The template-switch adaptor, which had 12 random nucleotides, put a tag on each cDNA molecule. TCRdb reanalysed the 5' RACE reads using MiXCR and keeps one entry per CDR3 protein. The sample shows fewer than 1,000,000 distinct CDR3 sequences, more than 35% of them seen only once. The CDR3 has 15 amino acids. Losses at the gene ends were 3 bases for V and 9 bases for J; bases not matched to a gene: 11. Germline CDR1 reads LNHDA; CDR2 reads SQIVND (reference sequence).

The clonotype originates from an elderly man in good health. The V gene is TRBV19, the J gene TRBJ2-1; TRBD2 aligns across 7 bases. The material sequenced was blood. The CDR3 DNA follows: TGTGCCAGTAGTATCGGACTAGGGAGTTCCAGTGAGCAGTTCTTC. Protein product: CASSIGLGSSSEQFF.